This T cell receptor (beta chain) appears in the sequencing data of a study of cytomegalovirus exposure and HLA in healthy donors (TCRdb year 2017). For the study in its entirety: An earlier analysis of some 620 of the donors reported over 250 Gb of sequence data and approximately 120 million unique TCR beta sequences obtained from roughly 180 million T cells. Roughly 300 gigabases of sequencing data and around 90 million unique TCR sequences made up an early release that covered approximately 650 HLA-typed donors. Among the roughly 430 genotyped donors, roughly 80% belonged to the genetic ancestry cluster associated with self-reported Caucasian donors. The study aimed to test whether signatures of past pathogen exposure could be identified by cataloging public T cell receptors. The T cell repertoires of 670 or so subjects were profiled by immunosequencing and related to cytomegalovirus serostatus. Along with the roughly 670-subject first cohort, a separate validation cohort of around 110 different subjects was used. To predict cytomegalovirus infection status, the study brought together high-throughput TCR immunosequencing, statistical association of individual TCRs with disease status, and machine learning. A later analysis re-analyzed previously published TCR beta repertoires from 550 to 700 donors and added high-resolution HLA genotyping to study TCR occurrence patterns. Rather than using new phenotypic data, the later analysis identified candidate immune exposures from TCR beta sequences and from how often those sequences occurred across donors. An earlier analysis of more than 450 of the donors used high-throughput TCR beta sequencing to judge whether each TCR beta V gene segment behaved as functional or pseudogenic. Donor age, sex, ethnicity and CMV serostatus were compiled alongside the repertoire data. A later genetic analysis used genome-wide SNP genotypes for about 65% of the 666 donors, treating that subset as a discovery cohort. All discovery cohort repertoires had been generated using a single sequencing platform. HLA typing covered class I and class II loci at four-digit resolution. The number of donors typed differed by locus, with roughly 629-640 for A, B, C, DRB1 and DQB1, roughly 520 for DQA1, 600 to 610 for DPA1, and 450 to 480 for DPB1. Because of strong linkage in the cohort, roughly five DR-DQ haplotypes were treated as single units for association and clustering. Among roughly 400 genotyped donors of the cohort, an average of approximately 200,000 unique TCR beta nucleotide sequences was sequenced per donor, of which roughly 17% were non-productive.

Worth noting for this clone: The target of this receptor is not known. No much larger clonotype is one base removed from it; base qualities were not supplied.

The library relied on the immunoSEQ multiplex PCR assay. A mixture of 60 forward primers for TCR Vbeta segments and 13 reverse primers for TCR Jbeta segments was used in the multiplex PCR. The CDR3 region of rearranged TCR beta genes was amplified from genomic DNA by a multiplex PCR assay. On the Illumina HiSeq System, the amplified TCR beta libraries were sequenced as 87-base-pair reads. The authors' analysis ran thus. Across the 500 to 750 repertoires, a later analysis counted some 81 million unique TCR beta chains, around 11 million of which were shared by at least two donors. A nearest-neighbor algorithm error-corrected the raw reads and collapsed the reads into unique sequences, merging closely related sequences to remove PCR and sequencing errors. V, D and J gene segments were assigned by aligning CDR3 sequences to IMGT reference sequences. For a sequence to be retained, a match of at least six nucleotides to both a V gene segment and a J gene segment was required. Rearrangements were classified as productive when the CDR3 lacked stop codons and remained in frame with V and J, and all other rearrangements were classified as non-productive. Following IMGT convention, CDR3 was defined as the stretch from the second conserved V-encoded cysteine to the conserved J-encoded phenylalanine. In an earlier analysis of more than 550 of the donors, sequences lacking an unambiguous match to a single V gene segment were excluded. In an earlier analysis of a few hundred of the donors, V segments were called functional above 56.7% productive rearrangements and were called segregating when the between-donor standard deviation exceeded 5%. To diagnose cytomegalovirus status from the catalog of TCR beta chain sequences, a statistical classification framework was built. V and J gene assignment, in a later analysis, came from comparing TCR nucleotide sequences with IMGT/GENE-DB human TR gene sequences. A later analysis assigned CDR3 sequences and most-parsimonious VDJ recombination scenarios with the TCRdist pipeline. In a later analysis, each TCR beta chain was defined by its CDR3 amino acid sequence together with its V-gene family, and reads lacking a unique V-gene family were excluded. As a way to deal with suspected cross-contamination and a sequencing artifact, a later analysis dropped 450 to 600 nucleotide sequences that were highly shared and had low generation probability. For each public chain, a later analysis derived a clonal expansion index from normalized ranks of inferred template counts within each repertoire. Generation probabilities in a later analysis came from a VDJ recombination model fitted to out-of-frame rearrangements, and those results were checked against IGoR. Hypergeometric tests were used in a later analysis to score TCR-TCR, TCR-HLA and TCR-CMV co-occurrence, with a repertoire-size bias correction applied to the TCR pairs. To estimate false discovery rates, a later analysis permuted the HLA or CMV assignments 20 times. In a later analysis, co-occurring TCRs were grouped with DBSCAN, and TCRdist sequence similarity was added when clustering was performed within HLA-allele-positive subsets. For co-occurrence clustering, repertoires with fewer than 30,000 or more than 120,000 public chains were excluded, along with about five repertoires with anomalous nucleotide sharing. The immuneACCESS repertoire file appears here via TCRdb, limited to in-frame rearrangements. These files lack a portion of the clones; in checked studies, under half of the deficit traces to unresolved V genes, and the cause of the others is not known. Clone size and the V and J calls come from that table; the DNA yielded D and trimming. The sample profile shows some 150,000 clones; about three quarters of them were found once. The ten largest make up over 2.5% of the sample.

General study outcomes and caveats: A later analysis found that most CMV-associated TCR beta chains appeared HLA-restricted, with HLA associations seemingly driven largely by CMV exposure. An earlier analysis of approximately 570 of the donors showed that most TCR beta V segments appeared in productive rearrangements either about 90% or about 30% of the time, which broadly matched IMGT annotations. While some public TCRs were present in many individuals, most TCR sequences turned up only very rarely across donors. In both the original and validation cohorts, the classifier was reported to diagnose cytomegalovirus status with high specificity and sensitivity. In a later genetic analysis, fewer N-insertions in productive TCRs were reported among donors in an Asian-associated ancestry cluster than the approximately 630-donor mean. A further reported finding was that TCR beta sequences accurately predicted the HLA-A and HLA-B alleles for most subjects in the first cohort. Specific HLA alleles were associated with 15,000 to 20,000 TCR beta sequences at a false discovery rate of 0.05 in a later analysis. Only TCR beta chains were sequenced in this cohort, and the absence of alpha or paired-chain data limited detectable features. CMV serostatus was the only immune exposure information available for the cohort. A total of 150 to 200 TCR beta chains were listed by the study as associated with cytomegalovirus. A later genetic analysis associated a missense DCLRE1C variant with V-gene and J-gene trimming of TCR beta chains, and an independent cohort replicated the association. Sequencing depth was assumed to be roughly uniform across donors in the presence/absence analyses, though that assumption may not hold. Linkage disequilibrium might explain the correlated functional status among segregating V segments, but an unknown experimental factor could not be excluded. In a later analysis, HLA-associated TCR beta chains showed more clonal expansion and lower generation probabilities than non-associated chains that were equally common. A cluster of highly shared sequence variants was judged likely to represent a technical artifact of the sequencing pipeline. Strong co-occurrence of HLA alleles, especially DR and DQ, made assigning TCR associations to individual alleles difficult. It was suggested by the authors that the approach could potentially be generalized to other disease states and immunological phenotypes. Some IMGT-functional V segments, including TRBV6-2 and TRBV6-3, could not be told apart with the 87-base-pair reads, so those segments were excluded. In a later analysis, the rate of TCR association differed among HLA loci, with DRB1 alleles having the most associated TCRs and HLA-C alleles having the fewest. Because HLA typing was unavailable for some donors at each locus, only the typed subset was used in association tests. Three of the identified cytomegalovirus-associated TCR beta chains were confirmed in vitro to be specific for cytomegalovirus antigens. Because counts were too low, seventeen rarely observed V segments, including chromosome 9 orphons, were excluded from the earlier analysis of under 650 of the donors. Several of the top co-occurrence clusters appeared to be linked to parvovirus B19, influenza, CMV and Epstein-Barr virus, according to a later analysis.

V is pruned by 6 bases and J by 1 base, leaving 4 bases of the junction without a gene match. Reading the germline V gene gives CDR1 MGHRA and CDR2 YSYEKL. The CDR3 goes from the cysteine to the phenylalanine over 15 residues. Only the CDR3 portion is preserved as DNA: 45 bases, with reading frame beginning at the first base. The cohort consisted of approximately 690 healthy bone marrow donors. At the time of sampling, every cohort member was nominally healthy, though immune exposures that went unrecorded were likely present. The donor was CMV seropositive and was included in the group of 300 or so seropositive cohort members. Every donor gave a peripheral blood sample, and the peripheral blood mononuclear cells from that sample were used for TCR beta sequencing. The Qiagen DNeasy Blood Extraction Kit was used to extract genomic DNA from the blood cell samples.

The sequence derives from a man between 40 and 49 years old in good health and CMV-seropositive. Sequences were obtained from PBMCs. Rearrangement joined TRBV4-1 to TRBJ2-2; TRBD1 aligns with 8 central bases. The CDR3 is CASRTGQGNTGELFF. The sequence in DNA is TGCGCCAGCAGAACTGGACAGGGGAACACCGGGGAGCTGTTTTTT.